One and the same sample provided the 12 T cell receptor beta chains below, sequenced in a study of blood T cells in healthy people across ages. PCR was performed a second time for about 7 to 12 cycles using a sample-barcoded 5' primer and a J-beta primer mix. TCRdb reprocessed the 5' RACE reads via MiXCR and lists one record per CDR3 protein. Among about 700,000 distinct CDR3 sequences listed, about 30% were seen once. Source material: blood. These receptors originate from a woman of 80 years or more in good health.

This sequence joins TRBV7-2 and TRBJ2-1; D gene uncertain. This CDR3 contains 14 residues. Germline V lookup: CDR1 SGHTA, CDR2 FQGNSA. Trimming stripped 5 bases from V and 0 bases from J, with 8 bases between. CDR3 sequence reads: CASSVDRSYNEQFF. The CDR3 DNA is TGTGCCAGCAGCGTAGACCGCTCCTACAATGAGCAGTTCTTC.

About this clonotype: Since a much larger clone is just one base distant, this may be a read error. The V gene is TRBV6-1, the J gene TRBJ2-7, with no clear D. This CDR3 region has 12 residues. Germline V gives CDR1 MNHNS, CDR2 SASEGT. Trimming stripped 2 bases from V and 1 base from J, with 3 bases between. CDR3 in DNA: TGTGCCAGCAGTGAATGGTCCTACGAGCAGTACTTC. It codes for CASSEWSYEQYF.

The chain joins TRBV5-6 to TRBJ2-1; possible D gene TRBD2, 5 bases. The germline V gene has CDR1 SGHDT and CDR2 YYEEEE. The V and J ends lost 1 base and 5 bases respectively, with 22 bases between them. This CDR3 contains 18 residues. CDR3 DNA: TGTGCCAGCAGCTTGACCGGGCGGGCCCAGCACAACCACAATGAGCAGTTCTTC. Its translation is CASSLTGRAQHNHNEQFF.

This clonotype was detected ten times or more. V usage is TRBV5-1 and J usage is TRBJ2-7, with D perhaps TRBD2 (5 bases). This CDR3 comprises 15 residues. The germline V gene has CDR1 SGHRS and CDR2 YFSETQ. With 0 bases removed from V and 4 bases from J, the gap between germline ends came to 14 bases. Here the CDR3 reads CASSLALPPGYEQYF. The CDR3 DNA reads as TGCGCCAGCAGCTTGGCCCTCCCCCCGGGGTACGAGCAGTACTTC.

This clonotype was recorded a few times. J is TRBJ1-3 and V is TRBV20-1, with 9 bases that match TRBD1. The CDR3 runs to 13 residues. V shed 6 bases and J 4 bases; nucleotides not matched to a gene: 4. Germline V gene lookup returns CDR1 DFQATT and CDR2 SNEGSKA (reference sequence). The CDR3 is CSALGQGGNTIYF. For the CDR3, the DNA is TGCAGTGCCCTGGGACAGGGCGGAAACACCATATATTTT.

The chain uses TRBV20-1 and TRBJ2-5; 9 positions agree with TRBD2. The CDR3 extends over 16 amino acids. Per germline, CDR1 DFQATT and CDR2 SNEGSKA (reference sequence). After removal of 3 bases from V and 2 bases from J, the junction contained 10 bases not matched to a gene. CDR3 protein: CSASSLAGRRQETQYF. The CDR3 DNA sequence: TGCAGTGCTAGTAGTCTAGCGGGACGAAGGCAAGAGACCCAGTACTTC.

Concerning this clonotype: A read error is possible here, since a much larger clone lies one base away. CDR3 sequence reads: CASSSQSVSNEQYF. The CDR3 region has the DNA TGCGCCAGCAGCTCACAGAGCGTTTCCAATGAGCAGTACTTC. The chain is built from TRBV5-1 and TRBJ2-5; D unclear. The V and J ends lost 3 bases and 11 bases respectively, with 20 bases between them. The CDR3 runs to 14 residues. The germline CDR1 and CDR2 sequences are SGHRS and YFSETQ.

This clonotype was observed at least ten times. The gene calls are TRBV20-1 and TRBJ1-2; D is possibly TRBD1 (5 bases). The CDR3 contains 11 residues. The V gene lost 4 bases and the J gene lost 8 bases, with 11 bases spanning the gap. The germline V gene has CDR1 DFQATT and CDR2 SNEGSKA (reference sequence). The DNA of the CDR3 is TGCAGTGCTATTTGGACATCAGGCTACACCTTC. Amino acids: CSAIWTSGYTF.

The chain couples TRBV20-1 to TRBJ1-1; D remains ambiguous. Deletions cut 5 bases from V and 1 base from J, with 14 bases between. Germline V gene data show CDR1 as DFQATT and CDR2 as SNEGSKA (reference sequence). The CDR3 covers 14 residues. The CDR3, as DNA: TGCAGTGCTTGGGCTTCAGGAGGGAACACTGAAGCTTTCTTT. It translates to CSAWASGGNTEAFF.

The V gene is TRBV20-1, the J gene TRBJ1-5; D is ambiguous. This CDR3 region has 14 residues. CDR1 DFQATT and CDR2 SNEGSKA come from the germline V gene (reference sequence). V was trimmed by 2 bases and J by 0 bases, leaving 8 bases between them. The CDR3, as DNA: TGCAGTGCTAGACACATTAATAGCAATCAGCCCCAGCATTTT. Its translation is CSARHINSNQPQHF.

This clonotype occurred a few times. The chain joins TRBV19 to TRBJ2-2; D unresolved. Germline CDR1 LNHDA, CDR2 SQIVND (reference sequence). Trimming cost V 4 bases and J 0 bases, with 9 bases left between them. This CDR3 is built from 15 residues. Here the CDR3 reads CASSNRPPNTGELFF. The CDR3 region has the DNA TGTGCCAGTAGTAACCGACCCCCGAACACCGGGGAGCTGTTTTTT.

The chain employs TRBV7-2 and TRBJ1-5; D gene unclear. The CDR3 covers 19 residues. Trimming left V 1 base short and J 3 bases short, with 22 bases between. The V gene's germline CDR1 is SGHTA and CDR2 FQGNSA. CDR3 protein: CASSLVKLDGEPLNQPQHF. The CDR3 DNA follows: TGTGCCAGCAGCTTAGTGAAATTAGATGGGGAGCCACTCAATCAGCCCCAGCATTTT. Full variable domain (remainder filled in from reference TRBV7-2 and TRBJ1-5): GAGVSQSPSNKVTEKGKDVELRCDPISGHTALYWYRQSLGQGLEFLIYFQGNSAPDKSGLPSDRFSAERTGGSVSTLTIQRTQQEDSAVYLCASSLVKLDGEPLNQPQHFGDGTRLSIL.